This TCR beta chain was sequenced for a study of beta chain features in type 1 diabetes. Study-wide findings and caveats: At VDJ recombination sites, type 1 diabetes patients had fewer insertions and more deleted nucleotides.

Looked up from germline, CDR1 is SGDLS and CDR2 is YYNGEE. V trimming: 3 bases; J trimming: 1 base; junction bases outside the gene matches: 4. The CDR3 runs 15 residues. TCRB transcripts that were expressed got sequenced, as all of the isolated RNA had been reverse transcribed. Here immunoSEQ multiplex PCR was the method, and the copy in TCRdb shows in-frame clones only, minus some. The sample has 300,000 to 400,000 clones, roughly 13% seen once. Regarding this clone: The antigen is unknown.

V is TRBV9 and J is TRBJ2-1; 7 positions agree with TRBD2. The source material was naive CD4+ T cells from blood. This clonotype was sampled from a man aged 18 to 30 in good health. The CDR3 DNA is TGTGCCAGCAGCGACTATAGCGGGTCCTACAATGAGCAGTTCTTC. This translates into CASSDYSGSYNEQFF.